A selection of T cell receptor beta chains follows, all from one sample in a study of shared clonotypes between healthy human individuals. Method: immunoSEQ multiplex PCR; TCRdb's copy keeps in-frame clones and lacks some. The sample holds about 2.4 million clones, more than 85% seen once. Sequencing was performed on naive CD4+ T cells from PBMCs. These receptors originate from a man between 18 and 29 years old in good health. Some clones in this sample may be carry-over from other donors' samples. Both conserved end residues are part of each CDR3. A D gene is named only where the DNA matches it firmly. Clone size is given for some rows only: seen once, a few or many times, or a class if the clone is expanded.

d_gene,v_gene,j_gene,abundance,CDR3aa,CDR3nt
TRBD1,TRBV19,TRBJ1-5,-,CASIGQGHYSNQPQHF,TGTGCCAGCATTGGACAGGGGCATTATAGCAATCAGCCCCAGCATTTT
TRBD1,TRBV11-2,TRBJ2-7,-,CASSQSPGQGFYEQYF,TGTGCCAGCAGCCAATCCCCGGGACAGGGGTTTTACGAGCAGTACTTC
TRBD1,TRBV7-9,TRBJ2-5,-,CASSLGGRGLETQYF,TGTGCCAGCAGCTTAGGTGGCAGGGGGCTAGAGACCCAGTACTTC
-,TRBV4-2,TRBJ1-4,-,CASSQSRQNNEKLFF,TGTGCCAGCAGCCAAAGTCGACAGAATAATGAAAAACTGTTTTTT
TRBD2,TRBV28,TRBJ2-1,-,CASSFSGSSYNEQFF,TGTGCCAGCAGTTTTAGCGGGAGCTCCTACAATGAGCAGTTCTTC
-,TRBV6-1,TRBJ1-3,-,CASSVGGHDPGNTIYF,TGTGCCAGCAGTGTTGGTGGGCATGATCCTGGAAACACCATATATTTT
-,TRBV5-1,TRBJ2-7,-,CASSFPSRTGEQYF,TGCGCCAGCAGCTTCCCCTCCAGGACCGGGGAGCAGTACTTC
-,TRBV9,TRBJ2-7,-,CASSVEAGGHPLGQYF,TGTGCCAGCAGCGTAGAGGCGGGCGGCCATCCTTTAGGGCAGTACTTC
-,TRBV7-3,TRBJ2-5,once,CASSLSSGMETQYF,TGTGCCAGCAGCTTAAGTAGTGGAATGGAGACCCAGTACTTC
-,TRBV6-6,TRBJ1-3,-,CASSYSGPSGNTIYF,TGTGCCAGCAGTTACTCAGGGCCCTCTGGAAACACCATATATTTT
-,TRBV6-6,TRBJ1-2,-,CASRDNGSRGYTF,TGTGCCAGCAGGGATAATGGGTCCCGTGGCTACACCTTC
TRBD2,TRBV11-2,TRBJ2-1,-,CASSSPRTSGRGAYNEQFF,TGTGCCAGCAGCTCCCCTCGGACTAGCGGGAGAGGGGCCTACAATGAGCAGTTCTTC
TRBD1,TRBV4-2,TRBJ1-1,-,CASSQVADRDTEAFF,TGTGCCAGCAGCCAAGTGGCGGACAGGGACACTGAAGCTTTCTTT
-,TRBV10-3,TRBJ1-5,-,CAISEPGPHQPQHF,TGTGCCATCAGTGAACCTGGGCCCCATCAGCCCCAGCATTTT
-,TRBV12-5,TRBJ1-2,-,CASGAPGSYGYTF,TGTGCTAGTGGTGCCCCGGGGTCCTATGGCTACACCTTC
-,TRBV4-2,TRBJ2-7,-,CASSPGSSYEQYF,TGTGCCAGCAGCCCAGGCAGCTCCTACGAGCAGTACTTC
TRBD1,TRBV15,TRBJ2-7,-,CATKKGQDYEQYF,TGTGCCACCAAAAAGGGACAGGACTACGAGCAGTACTTC
-,TRBV10-1,TRBJ2-1,-,CASSEAGASYNEQFF,TGCGCCAGCAGTGAGGCGGGGGCTTCCTACAATGAGCAGTTCTTC
TRBD2,TRBV30,TRBJ2-5,-,CAWSLGGGPGETQYF,TGTGCCTGGAGTCTTGGGGGAGGGCCGGGCGAGACCCAGTACTTC
TRBD1,TRBV29-1,TRBJ1-6,-,CSVGTGPDSPLHF,TGCAGCGTTGGGACAGGGCCGGATTCACCCCTCCACTTT
TRBD1,TRBV6-5,TRBJ1-2,-,CASSYTDRGYGYTF,TGTGCCAGCAGTTACACGGACAGGGGCTATGGCTACACCTTC
TRBD2,TRBV7-9,TRBJ2-7,-,CASSSTSGTYEQYF,TGTGCCAGCAGCTCCACTAGCGGGACCTACGAGCAGTACTTC
-,TRBV5-1,TRBJ1-3,-,CASSSAGPGGDTIYF,TGCGCCAGCAGCTCCGCGGGACCCGGGGGGGACACCATATATTTT
-,TRBV5-4,TRBJ1-6,-,CASSEDVLSSYNSPLHF,TGTGCCAGCAGCGAGGACGTCCTGAGCTCCTATAATTCACCCCTCCACTTT
-,TRBV14,TRBJ2-1,-,CASSLQGYHYNEQFF,TGTGCCAGCAGCCTACAGGGTTACCACTACAATGAGCAGTTCTTC